The present T cell receptor (beta chain) was sequenced within a study of cytomegalovirus exposure and HLA in healthy donors. Primers for the PCR totalled 60 Vbeta and 13 Jbeta. Under the authors' procedure: Later, an analysis found around 77 million unique TCR beta chains, and around 12 million of these were shared. Sequencing used immunoSEQ multiplex PCR; TCRdb keeps in-frame clones, though not all of them. V and J calls plus clone size are reproduced from that table; the DNA served to infer D and trimming. The data show more than 85,000 clones, with approximately 73% seen just once and around 8% held by the top ten. In regard to this clone: Its antigen is still unknown.

Overall study results and limits: Later genetic work tied a missense DCLRE1C variant to beta-chain V and J trimming. Sequencing depth roughly uniform across donors was assumed in presence/absence analyses.

This CDR3 spans 14 amino acids. The V and J ends lost 8 bases and 3 bases, in that order; junction bases with no gene match: 8. The germline V gene has CDR1 MNHEY and CDR2 SMNVEV (reference sequence). This TCR was recovered from a middle-aged man in good health and CMV-seronegative. The material sequenced was PBMCs. V is TRBV27 and J is TRBJ1-1; 8 bases line up with TRBD1. In DNA, the CDR3 is TGTGCCAGCCGAATCGGACAGGGAGACACTGAAGCTTTCTTT. Encoded protein: CASRIGQGDTEAFF.